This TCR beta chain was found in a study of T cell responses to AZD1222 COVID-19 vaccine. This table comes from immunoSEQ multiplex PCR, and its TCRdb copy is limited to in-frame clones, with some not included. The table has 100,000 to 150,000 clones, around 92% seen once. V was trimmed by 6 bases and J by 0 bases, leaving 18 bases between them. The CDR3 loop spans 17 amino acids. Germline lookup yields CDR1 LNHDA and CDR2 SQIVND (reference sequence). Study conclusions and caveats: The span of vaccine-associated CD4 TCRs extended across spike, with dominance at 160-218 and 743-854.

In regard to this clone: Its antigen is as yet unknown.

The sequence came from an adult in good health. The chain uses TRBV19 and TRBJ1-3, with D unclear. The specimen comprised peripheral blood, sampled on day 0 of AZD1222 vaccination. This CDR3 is CASRASRAEDSGNTIYF. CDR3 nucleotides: TGTGCCAGTAGGGCTTCGAGGGCGGAGGACTCTGGAAACACCATATATTTT.